The sequence of this T cell receptor beta chain was determined in a study of blood T cell repertoires in COVID-19. Study in general: PBMCs, B-cell-depleted T cells, or T cells provided the cDNA or gDNA that made up the material.

Authors' processing steps: Scientists estimated how many nucleated cells there were by amplifying reference gene primers. Libraries were prepared by immunoSEQ multiplex PCR; TCRdb keeps only in-frame clonotypes and omits some of them. That table furnishes V, J and clone size, whereas the DNA furnished D and trimming. The sample has under 450,000 clones; around nine tenths are singletons. While infection was still active, Seattle patients were enrolled and then followed longitudinally. Sample: peripheral blood. This receptor was identified in a woman aged 55-70 years with COVID-19, enrolled during active disease.

CDR3 coding DNA: TGTGCCAGCAGCGCACTCGGGACAGGGAGTCACTATGGCTACACCTTC. Translating it yields CASSALGTGSHYGYTF. The V gene is TRBV7-8, the J gene TRBJ1-2; 9 bases agree with TRBD1. In germline, CDR1 is SGHVS, CDR2 FQNEAQ. V shed 5 bases, J shed 3 bases, and the junction held 10 bases outside the gene matches. The CDR3 runs 16 residues.